This TCR beta chain emerged from a study of shared clonotypes between healthy human individuals (TCRdb year 2020). With respect to the entire study: The cohort included a few men and a couple of women between 18 and 49 years of age. To increase sequencing depth and limit assay-specific biases, different laboratories used diverse techniques to prepare libraries and sequence TCR repertoires. Per donor, three plates each were used for CD4 naive and CD4 memory, two for CD8 naive, and one for CD8 memory. Blood TCR repertoires of four to six healthy adults were deeply sequenced to estimate repertoire size and the extent of clonotype sharing between individuals. Between about 0.85 and 9.5 billion PBMCs per donor were obtained by leukapheresis. Overall study outcomes, separate from this receptor: When a handful of donors were compared, the shared fraction of clonotypes was about 5.2% for naive CD4, roughly 3.3% for naive CD8, 2.3% for memory CD4, and 0.4% for memory CD8. The small number of donors limited the genetic and exposure-history diversity represented. Sampling was restricted to blood, and TCR repertoires in tissue are likely to differ from TCR repertoires in blood. Compared with non-shared clonotypes, the clonotypes found in all four sorted-subset donors had higher generation probabilities. Rarefaction of sorted-subset datasets indicated incomplete sequencing despite the large sequencing depth. Estimated clonotype richness was generally larger for naive than for memory subsets. Pairwise subsampling indicated that sequencing depth was expected to affect the degree of clonotype sharing among donors.

Concerning this clone: What this receptor recognizes is not known. No much larger clone exists at a distance of one base, and base qualities are not known.

Using the deep immunoSEQ assay, multiplex PCR amplified TCR CDR3 regions from genomic DNA. Extracted genomic DNA from each cell subset was spread evenly across all wells of several immunoSEQ 96-well plates, with each plate serving as a replicate. For sorted subsets, each replicate PCR was loaded with 200 ng genomic DNA, equivalent to approximately 33,000 T cell genomes. The purified libraries were quantified using a Qubit 3.0 fluorometer, sized with a Bioanalyzer 2100, and then quantified again using the KAPA Library Quantification kit. A separate single-read 150-cycle Illumina NextSeq 550 flow cell was used to sequence each immunoSEQ 96-well plate. The paper's processing steps were these. Because only junctional sequences without quality scores were contained in the immunoSEQ output, filtering matching that applied to full-length reads could not be performed. To assign V/J genes and CDR3, sequences were annotated against IMGT germline references using PyIR, a Python wrapper for IgBLAST v1.9. Reads were filtered out if the reads had weak V/J assignments (E-value above 1e-6), no CDR3, stop codons, out-of-frame junctions, or ambiguous translated residues. V3J clonotypes were defined by identical inferred V gene, J gene, and CDR3 amino acid sequence. To compute the percentage overlap between repertoires, the number of shared unique clonotypes was divided by the size of the smaller repertoire. Repertoire richness was assessed with RTK rarefaction, the Chao1 estimator, and Recon v2.1 estimates of unobserved clonotypes. OLGA was used to compute generation probabilities for all TCRbeta clonotypes that the gDNA method yielded from a handful of donors. Held by TCRdb, this immuneACCESS table contains in-frame sequences only and omits some clones. Under half of the omission traces to an unresolved V gene where checked; the cause of the rest is unknown. Clonal size and the V and J genes are those of that table, whereas D and trimming came from the DNA. Within this sample are about 2 million clones, with roughly 94% of them counted one time only. The ten largest clones capture about 1.1% of the sample.

CD8 naive samples consisted of CD45RO-negative cells that were positively selected for CCR7, yielding a CD45RA+CCR7+ population without TemRA cells. Donors were healthy HIV-negative adults with no recently reported acute infections or vaccinations. Only Caucasian adults living in Nashville, Tennessee, USA were represented among the donors. Blood was collected by leukapheresis, and PBMCs were isolated by Ficoll-Histopaque density gradient centrifugation and then cryopreserved in liquid nitrogen vapor phase. Analytical flow cytometry was used to check the purity and quantity of every magnetically sorted T cell population. Genomic DNA was isolated from each sorted fraction and quantified by UV absorbance on a Nanodrop 2000c. The germline V gene provides CDR1 SGHTA and CDR2 FQGNSA. Taken from cysteine to phenylalanine, the CDR3 has 19 residues. The read is trimmed to its CDR3 DNA, 57 bases read in frame from base 1. V is clipped by 3 bases and J by 1 base, and the sequence between their germline boundaries is 21 bases long.

This TCR was recovered from a man aged 18 to 35 in good health. The sample consisted of naive CD8+ T cells sorted from blood. Explained via the paper, the cell subset or site label denotes: CD45RA+CCR7+. Here the chain combines TRBV7-2 and TRBJ2-2, with the identity of the D gene unclear. The CDR3 protein sequence reads: CASSFYPADFGENTGELFF. The DNA is TGTGCCAGCAGCTTCTACCCCGCCGACTTCGGCGAGAACACCGGGGAGCTGTTTTTT.